This entry is about one T cell receptor (beta chain). The antigen is not known. The J segment lost 7 bases and the V segment lost 5 bases, leaving 7 bases of the junction unmatched. The CDR3 loop spans 13 amino acids. Looked up from germline, CDR1 is MDHEN and CDR2 is SYDVKM. This sample is drawn from a study of beta chain features in type 1 diabetes. General study results and limits: A pattern of fewer insertions and more deletions at VDJ junctions was seen in type 1 diabetes patients.

Sequencing targeted expressed TCRB transcripts, as all isolated RNA had been reverse transcribed. TCRdb's copy holds only in-frame clones and misses some; the assay was immunoSEQ multiplex PCR. The sample lists about 900,000 clones; 15% to 20% were seen once. The specimen sequenced was naive CD4+ T cells from blood. The receptor's source is a woman between 18 and 29 years old in good health. The V gene is TRBV28, the J gene TRBJ1-2; 7 nucleotides agree with TRBD1. The CDR3 bases are TGTGCCAGCAGTAATACAGGGGATCGTGGCTACACCTTC. It is translated as CASSNTGDRGYTF.